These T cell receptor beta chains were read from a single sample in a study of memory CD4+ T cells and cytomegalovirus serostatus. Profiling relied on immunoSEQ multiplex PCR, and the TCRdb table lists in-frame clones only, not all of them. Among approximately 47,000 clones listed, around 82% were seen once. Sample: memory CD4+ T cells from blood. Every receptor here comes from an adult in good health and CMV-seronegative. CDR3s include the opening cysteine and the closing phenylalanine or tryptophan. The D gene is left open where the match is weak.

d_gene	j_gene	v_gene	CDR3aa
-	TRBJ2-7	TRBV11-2	CASSLGYRSSYEQYF
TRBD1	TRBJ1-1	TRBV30	CAWSPPGTGVWGAFF
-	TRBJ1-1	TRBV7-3	CASSSPNTEAFF
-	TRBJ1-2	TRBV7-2	CASSLDSGRVYGYTF
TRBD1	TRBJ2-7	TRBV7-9	CASSGTGYEQYF
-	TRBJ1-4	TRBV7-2	CASRAHSATNEKLFF
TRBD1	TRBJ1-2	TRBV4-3	CASSQARVGTGGIYGYTF
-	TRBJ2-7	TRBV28	CASRESGALYEQYF
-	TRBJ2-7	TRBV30	CAWDFGGVDEQYF
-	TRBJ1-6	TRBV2	CASSERQAGSPLHF
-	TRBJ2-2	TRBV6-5	CASSRGVKRTGELFF
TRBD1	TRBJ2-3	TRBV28	CASSLVGQGTDTQYF
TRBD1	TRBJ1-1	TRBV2	CASRTTGIEAFF
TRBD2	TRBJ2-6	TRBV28	CASSLGLRLALSGANVLTF
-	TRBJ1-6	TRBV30	CAWSVKGPVPSPLHF
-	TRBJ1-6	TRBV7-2	CASSLAGASPLHF
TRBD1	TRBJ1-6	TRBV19	CASRRTGGSPLHF
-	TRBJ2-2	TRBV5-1	CASSPYDRTNTGELFF
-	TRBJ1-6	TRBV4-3	CASSQDLGAPLAPLHF
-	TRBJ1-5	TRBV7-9	CASSLYGDDQPQHF
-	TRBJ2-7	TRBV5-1	CASSLGGRSSYEQYF
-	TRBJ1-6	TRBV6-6	CASSKDSRGSPLHF
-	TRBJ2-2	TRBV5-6	CASSFRGAGELFF
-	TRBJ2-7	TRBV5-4	CASSLAGPGEQYF
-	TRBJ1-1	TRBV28	CASSLFARGRVPAFF
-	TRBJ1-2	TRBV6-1	CASSEDFGGRYGYTF
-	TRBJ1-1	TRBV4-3	CASSQRERIMNTEAFF
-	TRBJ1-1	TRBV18	CASSPQGGEGGTEAFF
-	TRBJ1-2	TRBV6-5	CASSYNRAGNTF
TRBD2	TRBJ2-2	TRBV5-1	CASSLLAGGPYTGELFF
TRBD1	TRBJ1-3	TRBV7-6	CASSTRQGEGNTIYF
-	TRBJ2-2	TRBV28	CASKGSGTGELFF
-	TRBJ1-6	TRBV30	CAWSARYRRNNSPLHF
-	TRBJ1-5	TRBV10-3	CAAQDSNQPQHF
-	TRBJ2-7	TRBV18	CASSPNRAYEQYF
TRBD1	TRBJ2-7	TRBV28	CASTLEGTGKYEQYF
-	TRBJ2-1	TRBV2	CASFFGDSYNEQFF
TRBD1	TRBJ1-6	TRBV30	CAWIGVAGQGWNSPLHF
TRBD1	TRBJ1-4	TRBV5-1	CASSPLTGFGEKLFF
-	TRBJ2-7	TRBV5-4	CASSSMGGVNEQYF
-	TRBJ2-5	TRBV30	CAWSATLASVETQYF
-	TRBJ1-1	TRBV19	CASSIGTASTEAFF
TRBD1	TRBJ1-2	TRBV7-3	CASSSSTGLAYGYTF
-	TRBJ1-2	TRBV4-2	CASSLSPRGSVTNYGYTF
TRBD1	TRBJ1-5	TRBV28	CASSLKGAFNQPQHF
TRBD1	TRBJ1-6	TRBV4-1	CASSQESGQAWTGGFSPLHF
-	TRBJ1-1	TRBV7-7	CASSLQTGTEAFF
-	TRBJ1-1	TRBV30	CAWSTRMNTEAFF
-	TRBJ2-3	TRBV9	CASSASGTDTQYF
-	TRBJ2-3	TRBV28	CASSLWDTQYF
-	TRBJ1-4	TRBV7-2	CASSLGFRGRANEKLFF
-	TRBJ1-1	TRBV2	CASSTQRNTEAFF
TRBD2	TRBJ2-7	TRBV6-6	CASSLSGGKYEQYF
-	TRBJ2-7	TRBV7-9	CASTRSGASYEQYF
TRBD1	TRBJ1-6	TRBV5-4	CASSLLGQGGNSPLHF
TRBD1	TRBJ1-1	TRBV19	CASSTGGTGGLEAFF